One and the same sample provided the 26 T cell receptor beta chains below, sequenced in a study of blood T cells in healthy people across ages. Through a sample-barcoded 5' primer and a J-beta primer mix, a second PCR was run for about 6 to 11 cycles. MiXCR was run by TCRdb on the 5' RACE reads, yielding one entry per CDR3 protein. The sample has roughly 800,000 distinct CDR3 sequences; roughly 60% are singletons. The source material was blood. All receptors derive from a man aged 25-45 years in good health.

This clonotype was seen only a few times. J is TRBJ1-1 and V is TRBV5-1; unclear D gene. This CDR3 contains 14 residues. Deletions cut 4 bases from V and 5 bases from J, with 15 bases between. The germline V gene has CDR1 SGHRS and CDR2 YFSETQ. CDR3 sequence (DNA): TGCGCCAGCAGCCCCTCCGCCCCGGGGACTGAAGCTTTCTTT. Amino acid sequence: CASSPSAPGTEAFF.

The CDR3 here is CASTFFRGEQYF. DNA of the CDR3: TGTGCCAGCACCTTCTTCCGCGGGGAGCAGTACTTC. This chain connects TRBV2 to TRBJ2-4; D possibly corresponds to TRBD2 (6 bases). Germline-derived CDR1 and CDR2 are SNHLY and FYNNEI. V dropped 7 bases and J dropped 13 bases, with 17 bases sitting between them. The CDR3 is 12 amino acids.

The V call is TRBV5-6, the J call TRBJ2-6; TRBD1 matches 8 bases. V lost 3 bases to trimming and J lost 0 bases; unmatched junction nucleotides: 5. Germline CDR1 reads SGHDT; CDR2 reads YYEEEE. The CDR3 sequence is 17 residues long. The CDR3 loop reads CASSSTGGYSGANVLTF. As DNA, the CDR3 is TGTGCCAGCAGCTCTACAGGGGGATACTCTGGGGCCAACGTCCTGACTTTC.

The V call is TRBV7-2, the J call TRBJ1-2; D is possibly TRBD1 (5 bases). Germline CDR1 reads SGHTA; CDR2 reads FQGNSA. V was pared by 5 bases and J by 6 bases, with 16 bases between. The CDR3 runs 14 residues. CDR3 residues: CASSMRGARNGYTF. The CDR3 DNA reads TGTGCCAGCAGCATGAGGGGTGCACGGAATGGCTACACCTTC.

The table lists this clonotype with many counts. This rearrangement joins TRBV27 to TRBJ2-5; TRBD1 aligns across 7 bases. Germline loops: CDR1 MNHEY, CDR2 SMNVEV (reference sequence). The CDR3 length is 12 residues. J lost 7 bases, V lost 5 bases, and 4 bases had no gene match. DNA of the CDR3: TGTGCCAGCAGTCGGACAGGAGGGACCCAGTACTTC. Protein product: CASSRTGGTQYF.

The chain uses TRBV6-1 and TRBJ1-2, with 7 bases identical to TRBD1. J gave up 0 bases and V 8 bases, and 15 bases lay outside the gene matches. The CDR3 is 17 residues long. Germline V lookup: CDR1 MNHNS, CDR2 SASEGT. The CDR3 region is CASPSTGKGFANYGYTF. Written as DNA, the CDR3 is TGTGCCAGCCCTTCGACAGGGAAGGGGTTTGCTAACTATGGCTACACCTTC.

This chain joins TRBV7-2 and TRBJ1-2; the D is unclear. The CDR3 covers 14 residues. Trimming left V 5 bases short and J 0 bases short, with 10 bases between. Looked up from germline, CDR1 is SGHTA and CDR2 is FQGNSA. CDR3 coding DNA: TGTGCCAGCAGCGTAGGTAGAGCTAACTATGGCTACACCTTC. It is translated as CASSVGRANYGYTF.

V and J are TRBV29-1 and TRBJ2-1, with TRBD2 identical over 13 bases. There are 16 residues in the CDR3. The V and J ends lost 4 bases and 6 bases, in that order; junction bases with no gene match: 9. In germline, CDR1 is SQVTM, CDR2 ANQGSEA. CDR3 loop: CSVGDVGLAGVNEQFF. The CDR3, as DNA: TGCAGCGTTGGCGACGTTGGACTAGCGGGAGTCAATGAGCAGTTCTTC.

The chain recombines TRBV4-2 with TRBJ1-1; no reliable D call. CDR3 length: 16 amino acids. The germline gives CDR1 LGHNA, CDR2 YNFKEQ. Trimming took off 0 bases at V and 4 bases at J, with 15 bases between the two ends. The CDR3 nucleotides are TGTGCCAGCAGCCAAGACGTTGGGAGCGCAAGCACTGAAGCTTTCTTT. Protein: CASSQDVGSASTEAFF.

V gene TRBV7-9 combines with J gene TRBJ1-3, with unresolved D. The length of the CDR3 is 12 residues. Between the trimmed V and J ends, which lost 11 bases and 1 base, there was a span of 9 bases. Looked up from germline, CDR1 is SEHNR and CDR2 is FQNEAQ (reference sequence). The CDR3 DNA reads TGTGCCGCCAGGAAGTCTGGAAACACCATATATTTT. As protein: CAARKSGNTIYF. Combining the CDR3 with reference TRBV7-9 and TRBJ1-3 gives the whole variable domain DTGVSQNPRHKITKRGQNVTFRCDPISEHNRLYWYRQTLGQGPEFLTYFQNEAQLEKSRLLSDRFSAERPKGSFSTLEIQRTEQGDSAMYLCAARKSGNTIYFGEGSWLTVV.

The V call is TRBV6-1, the J call TRBJ2-1; 9 nucleotides agree with TRBD2. The CDR3 length is 14 residues. Germline V CDR1 and CDR2: MNHNS, SASEGT. The V segment lost 10 bases and the J segment 9 bases; nucleotides outside the gene matches: 13. In nucleotides, the CDR3 is TGTGCCATCACATTAAGCGGGGGGTGGTCTGAGCAGTTCTTC. As protein: CAITLSGGWSEQFF.

This clonotype came up a few times. The chain joins TRBV6-4 to TRBJ2-1; a weak D match, TRBD2 (6 bases). Germline CDR1 is MRHNA and CDR2 is SNTAGT. The CDR3 has 14 amino acids. Trimming removed 8 bases at V and 5 bases at J, with 16 bases between. This chain's CDR3 is CASALGLEHNEQFF. CDR3 sequence (DNA): TGTGCCAGCGCGTTGGGACTTGAACACAATGAGCAGTTCTTC.

This clonotype was seen a few times. The V gene is TRBV13, the J gene TRBJ2-3; TRBD1 agrees at 8 bases. V was pared by 1 base and J by 2 bases, with 5 bases of the junction left unmatched. The CDR3 has 16 amino acids. Germline values: CDR1 PRHDT, CDR2 FYEKMQ (reference sequence). In DNA, the CDR3 is TGTGCCAGCAGCTTAGTGGGACAGGAATACACAGATACGCAGTATTTT. Translation: CASSLVGQEYTDTQYF.

The chain couples TRBV4-2 to TRBJ1-5; D not resolved. Per germline, CDR1 LGHNA and CDR2 YNFKEQ. Trimming took 1 base from V and 5 from J, leaving 6 bases between them. This CDR3 contains 13 residues. The CDR3 DNA reads TGTGCCAGCAGCCAAGCTTTGTATCAGCCCCAGCATTTT. It is translated as CASSQALYQPQHF.

This rearrangement joins TRBV2 to TRBJ1-2; the D is unclear. V was shortened by 7 bases and J by 5 bases, with 23 bases between the two germline ends. Germline V lookup: CDR1 SNHLY, CDR2 FYNNEI. CDR3 length: 16 residues. The CDR3 sequence: CASKEGHSDADYGYTF. The CDR3 coding sequence is TGTGCCAGCAAGGAGGGCCACTCTGATGCCGATTATGGCTACACCTTC.

This clonotype was seen at least ten times. This chain links TRBV6-5 with TRBJ1-2, with D hard to call. The CDR3 runs 14 residues. Trimming pared 5 bases from V and 4 bases from J, leaving 14 bases between. Germline assignment: CDR1 MNHEY and CDR2 SVGAGI. Here the CDR3 reads CASSKAGSGYGYTF. CDR3 DNA: TGTGCCAGCAGTAAAGCCGGGTCAGGCTATGGCTACACCTTC.

Only a few counts were recorded for this clonotype. The junction departs from the called germline gene at one end, perhaps through a read error. The genes are TRBV6-2 or TRBV6-3 and TRBJ2-3; 9 nucleotides agree with TRBD2. This CDR3 is built from 17 residues. Germline lookup yields CDR1 MNHEY and CDR2 SVGEGT. This chain's CDR3 is CACSYSPESGRTDTQYF. CDR3 nucleotide sequence: TGTGCCTGCAGTTACTCCCCCGAGAGCGGGAGGACAGATACGCAGTATTTT.

The V and J genes are TRBV20-1 and TRBJ1-2, with D unresolved. The CDR3 covers 13 residues. Germline V gene data show CDR1 as DFQATT and CDR2 as SNEGSKA (reference sequence). CDR3 sequence: CSAVMKANYGYTF. CDR3 DNA: TGCAGCGCGGTTATGAAAGCTAACTATGGCTACACCTTC.

The gene calls are TRBV5-1 and TRBJ2-5; no clear D. The last part of the DNA fits TRBJ2-7 better; the J call may be wrong. This CDR3 is 14 amino acids long. Germline V CDR1 and CDR2: SGHRS, YFSETQ. CDR3 loop: CASSEPNGAYEQYF. In DNA, the CDR3 is TGCGCCAGCAGCGAACCTAACGGTGCCTACGAGCAGTACTTC.

The rearrangement uses TRBV4-2 and TRBJ1-1; no firm D call. The CDR3 runs 14 residues. Germline V gene lookup returns CDR1 LGHNA and CDR2 YNFKEQ. V lost 0 bases and J 0 bases, leaving 5 bases between the germline ends. CDR3 sequence reads: CASSQDPVNTEAFF. DNA for the CDR3: TGTGCCAGCAGCCAAGATCCAGTGAACACTGAAGCTTTCTTT.

This clonotype has only a few counts. This chain connects TRBV9 to TRBJ2-1; 7 bases line up with TRBD2. J gave up 1 base and V 0 bases, and 7 bases lay outside the gene matches. The CDR3 loop spans 17 amino acids. CDR1 and CDR2 (germline): SGDLS, YYNGEE. In DNA, the CDR3 is TGTGCCAGCAGCGTAGCACGTACGGGGGGTTCCTACAATGAGCAGTTCTTC. This translates into CASSVARTGGSYNEQFF. Supplemented by reference TRBV9 and TRBJ2-1, the full variable domain reads DSGVTQTPKHLITATGQRVTLRCSPRSGDLSVYWYQQSLDQGLQFLIQYYNGEERAKGNILERFSAQQFPDLHSELNLSSLELGDSALYFCASSVARTGGSYNEQFFGPGTRLTVL.

V usage is TRBV25-1 and J usage is TRBJ1-6, with 8 bases that match TRBD1. V shed 6 bases and J 9 bases; nucleotides not matched to a gene: 4. The germline V gene encodes CDR1 MGHDK and CDR2 SYGVNS. The CDR3 runs 13 residues. The CDR3 loop is CASRDRVGSPLHF. CDR3 sequence (DNA): TGTGCCAGCAGGGACAGGGTGGGTTCACCCCTCCACTTT.

The V gene is TRBV6-2 or TRBV6-3, the J gene TRBJ2-3, with 14 bases identical to TRBD2. With 0 bases clipped from V and 2 bases from J, the junction kept 1 base outside the gene matches. CDR1 is MNHEY and CDR2 is SVGEGT in the germline V gene. The CDR3 runs to 17 residues. CDR3 sequence reads: CASSYSGLAGDTDTQYF. The DNA of the CDR3 is TGTGCCAGCAGTTACTCGGGACTAGCGGGAGACACAGATACGCAGTATTTT.

The gene calls are TRBV6-1 and TRBJ1-5; 8 nucleotides align to TRBD1. CDR3 size: 13 residues. Germline V lookup: CDR1 MNHNS, CDR2 SASEGT. V was clipped by 8 bases and J by 0 bases; unmatched bases: 0. The CDR3 is CASGTGSNQPQHF. The CDR3 bases are TGTGCCAGCGGGACAGGTAGCAATCAGCCCCAGCATTTT.

The chain joins TRBV5-1 to TRBJ2-3; TRBD2 might be the D (5 bases). V gave up 4 bases and J gave up 7 bases, with 19 bases separating them. Germline CDR1 and CDR2: SGHRS and YFSETQ. The CDR3 has 15 residues. The CDR3 loop is CASSPVNARENTQYF. The CDR3 DNA reads as TGCGCCAGCAGCCCAGTGAACGCGAGGGAAAATACGCAGTATTTT. The full variable domain, completed using reference TRBV5-1 and TRBJ2-3, is KAGVTQTPRYLIKTRGQQVTLSCSPISGHRSVSWYQQTPGQGLQFLFEYFSETQRNKGNFPGRFSGRQFSNSRSEMNVSTLELGDSALYLCASSPVNARENTQYFGPGTRLTVL.

The J gene is TRBJ2-1, the V gene TRBV7-9; 7 positions match TRBD1. CDR1 SEHNR and CDR2 FQNEAQ come from the germline V gene (reference sequence). The CDR3 has 15 residues. V was clipped by 5 bases and J by 3 bases; unmatched bases: 7. The DNA of the CDR3 is TGTGCCAGCAGCAAACAGGGACAGAGCTACAATGAGCAGTTCTTC. It is translated as CASSKQGQSYNEQFF.